The subject of this entry is one T cell receptor (beta chain). The authors' processing: Nucleated cell number was recorded as an estimate derived from reference gene primer amplification. Repertoires were generated with immunoSEQ multiplex PCR, while TCRdb's copy carries only in-frame clones and drops some. The V and J calls and clone size were taken over from that table, and D and trimming were inferred from the DNA. The sample lists 130,000 to 150,000 clones, 80% to 90% seen once, with around 0.91% in the top ten. This sample is drawn from a study of blood T cell repertoires in COVID-19. Study-level background: T cells, B-cell-depleted T cells, or PBMCs provided the cDNA or gDNA that served as material.

Germline CDR1 and CDR2: SGHVS and FNYEAQ. The CDR3 sequence is 14 residues long. V gave up 6 bases and J gave up 9 bases, with 21 bases separating them. Specimen: peripheral blood. V is TRBV7-6 and J is TRBJ2-7; tentative D call: TRBD2 (6 bases). This TCR was recovered from a woman between 50 and 59 years old with acute or convalescent COVID-19. CDR3 DNA sequence: TGTGCCAGCAGTCAATCGGACTACGGTATGGCGCAGTACTTC. Translated: CASSQSDYGMAQYF.